This T cell receptor (beta chain) was retrieved from a study of cytomegalovirus exposure and HLA in healthy donors. Germline V gives CDR1 SGHKS, CDR2 YYEKEE (reference sequence). The CDR3 has 15 residues. V was trimmed by 0 bases and J by 0 bases, leaving 10 bases between them. With 60 Vbeta and 13 Jbeta primers, the PCR was carried out. The method was immunoSEQ multiplex PCR; TCRdb's version includes in-frame clones alone and lacks a portion of them. Here the sample table reports around 100,000 clones. The sequence was collected from a man between 50 and 59 years old in good health and CMV-seronegative. The chain carries TRBV5-5 and TRBJ2-7, with D unclear. Input material: PBMCs. As DNA, the CDR3 is TGTGCCAGCAGCTTGGCCGGGTCCCTCTCCTACGAGCAGTACTTC. As protein: CASSLAGSLSYEQYF.